In this sample, the clone carrying this T cell receptor beta chain turned up once. What it binds is not known. Assay: immunoSEQ multiplex PCR; the TCRdb copy retains only in-frame clones and omits some. The sample holds around 41,000 clones; roughly two thirds are singletons and the top ten take about 23%. This CDR3 region has 15 residues. The J segment lost 5 bases and the V segment lost 4 bases, leaving 3 bases of the junction unmatched. Per germline, CDR1 SNHLY and CDR2 FYNNEI. This sample was included in a study of radiotherapy plus CTLA-4 blockade in lung cancer. Points from the study as a whole: Following radiotherapy plus ipilimumab, tumor-derived TCR clones expanded in the blood. Per reports, early blood T cell clone dynamics, plus interferon-beta, forecast response most strongly.

The V gene is TRBV2, the J gene TRBJ2-5, with 14 bases identical to TRBD2. This receptor was taken from a human donor with non-small cell lung cancer who had a partial response to radiotherapy plus ipilimumab. Sequenced material: peripheral blood, taken from a patient treated with radiotherapy plus ipilimumab. The CDR3 DNA reads TGTGCCAGCAGTGTGGGACTAGCGGGAGCGGAGACCCAGTACTTC. Translated, it gives CASSVGLAGAETQYF.